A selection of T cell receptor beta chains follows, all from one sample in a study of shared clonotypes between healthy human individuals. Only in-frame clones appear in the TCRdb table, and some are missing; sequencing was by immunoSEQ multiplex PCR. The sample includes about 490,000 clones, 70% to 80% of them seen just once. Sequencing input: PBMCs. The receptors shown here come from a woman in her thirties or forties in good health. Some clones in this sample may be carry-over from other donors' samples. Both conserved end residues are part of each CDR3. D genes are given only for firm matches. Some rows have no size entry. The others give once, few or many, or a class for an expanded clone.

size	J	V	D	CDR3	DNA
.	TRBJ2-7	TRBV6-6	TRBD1	CASNPGQGFSYEQYF	TGTGCCAGCAACCCGGGACAGGGGTTTTCCTACGAGCAGTACTTC
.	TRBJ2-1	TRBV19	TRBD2	CASSIGGRSYNEQFF	TGTGCCAGTAGTATCGGCGGGAGGTCCTACAATGAGCAGTTCTTC
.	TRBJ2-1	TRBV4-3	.	CASSLGSIDFYNEQFF	TGCGCCAGCAGCCTAGGTTCCATTGATTTCTACAATGAGCAGTTCTTC
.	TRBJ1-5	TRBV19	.	CASRGWDGNQPQHF	TGTGCCAGCCGCGGGTGGGATGGCAATCAGCCCCAGCATTTT
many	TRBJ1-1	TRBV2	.	CASSGRQNTEAFF	TGTGCCAGCAGTGGTCGACAGAACACTGAAGCTTTCTTT
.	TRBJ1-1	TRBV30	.	CAWSVGFPGGAFF	TGTGCCTGGAGTGTCGGTTTTCCCGGGGGAGCTTTCTTT
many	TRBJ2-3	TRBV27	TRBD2	CASSLKAGLAVSTDTQYF	TGTGCCAGCAGTTTAAAGGCCGGACTAGCGGTTAGCACAGATACGCAGTATTTT
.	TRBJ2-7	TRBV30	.	CAWSVGYEQYF	TGTGCCTGGAGTGTAGGATACGAGCAGTACTTC
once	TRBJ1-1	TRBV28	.	CASSPPGLQNTEAFF	TGTGCCAGCAGCCCCCCGGGACTCCAGAACACTGAAGCTTTCTTT
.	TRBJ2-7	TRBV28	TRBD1	CASSTDREIYEQYF	TGTGCCAGCAGTACCGACAGGGAAATTTACGAGCAGTACTTC
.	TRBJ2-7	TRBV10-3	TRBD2	CAISATSGRTYEQYF	TGTGCCATCAGCGCTACTAGCGGGAGGACCTACGAGCAGTACTTC
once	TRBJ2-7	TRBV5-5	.	CASSLLGYEQYF	TGTGCCAGCAGCTTGCTCGGTTACGAGCAGTACTTC
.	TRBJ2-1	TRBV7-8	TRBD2	CASRREGGYNEQFF	TGTGCCAGCAGGCGGGAGGGGGGGTACAATGAGCAGTTCTTC
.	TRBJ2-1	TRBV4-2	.	CASSQEEGETKVNEQFF	TGTGCCAGCAGCCAAGAGGAGGGGGAGACCAAAGTCAATGAGCAGTTCTTC
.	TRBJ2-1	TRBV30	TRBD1	CAWRLGDRESGEQFF	TGTGCCTGGAGGCTAGGGGACAGGGAAAGCGGTGAGCAGTTCTTC
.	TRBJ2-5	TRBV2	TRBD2	CASTLAGGETQYF	TGTGCCAGCACTCTAGCGGGAGGTGAGACCCAGTACTTC
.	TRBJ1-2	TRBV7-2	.	CASSLSFYGYTF	TGTGCCAGCAGCTTATCCTTCTATGGCTACACCTTC